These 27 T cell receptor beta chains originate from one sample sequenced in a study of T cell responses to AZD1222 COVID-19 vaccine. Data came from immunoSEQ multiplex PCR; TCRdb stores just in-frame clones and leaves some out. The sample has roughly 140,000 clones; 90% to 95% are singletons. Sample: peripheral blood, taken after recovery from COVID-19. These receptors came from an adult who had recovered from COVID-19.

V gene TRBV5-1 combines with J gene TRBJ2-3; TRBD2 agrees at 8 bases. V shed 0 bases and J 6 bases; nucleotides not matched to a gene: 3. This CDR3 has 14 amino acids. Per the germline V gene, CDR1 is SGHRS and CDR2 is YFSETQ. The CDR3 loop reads CASSLGREVDTQYF. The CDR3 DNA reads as TGCGCCAGCAGCTTGGGGCGGGAGGTGGATACGCAGTATTTT. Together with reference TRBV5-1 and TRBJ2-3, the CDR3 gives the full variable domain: KAGVTQTPRYLIKTRGQQVTLSCSPISGHRSVSWYQQTPGQGLQFLFEYFSETQRNKGNFPGRFSGRQFSNSRSEMNVSTLELGDSALYLCASSLGREVDTQYFGPGTRLTVL.

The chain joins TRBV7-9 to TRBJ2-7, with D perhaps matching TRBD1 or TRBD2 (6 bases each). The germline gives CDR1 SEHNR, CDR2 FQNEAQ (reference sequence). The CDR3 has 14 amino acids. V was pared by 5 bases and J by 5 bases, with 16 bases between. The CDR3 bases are TGTGCCAGCAGCACCACAGGGACTCCTAACGAGCAGTACTTC. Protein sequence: CASSTTGTPNEQYF.

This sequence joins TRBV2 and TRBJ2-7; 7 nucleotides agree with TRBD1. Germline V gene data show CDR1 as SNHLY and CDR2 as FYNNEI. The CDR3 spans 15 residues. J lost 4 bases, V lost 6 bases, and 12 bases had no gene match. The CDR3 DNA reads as TGTGCCAGCAGAGGAACCCGGACAGGTGGTTACGAGCAGTACTTC. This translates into CASRGTRTGGYEQYF. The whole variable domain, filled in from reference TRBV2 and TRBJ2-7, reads EPEVTQTPSHQVTQMGQEVILRCVPISNHLYFYWYRQILGQKVEFLVSFYNNEISEKSEIFDDQFSVERPDGSNFTLKIRSTKLEDSAMYFCASRGTRTGGYEQYFGPGTRLTVT.

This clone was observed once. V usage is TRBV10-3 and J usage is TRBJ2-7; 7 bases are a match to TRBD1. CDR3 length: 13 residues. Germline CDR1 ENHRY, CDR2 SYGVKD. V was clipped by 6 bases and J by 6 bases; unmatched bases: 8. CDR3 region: CAIRHGPGGEQYF. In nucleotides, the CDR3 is TGTGCCATCAGGCACGGCCCAGGGGGCGAGCAGTACTTC.

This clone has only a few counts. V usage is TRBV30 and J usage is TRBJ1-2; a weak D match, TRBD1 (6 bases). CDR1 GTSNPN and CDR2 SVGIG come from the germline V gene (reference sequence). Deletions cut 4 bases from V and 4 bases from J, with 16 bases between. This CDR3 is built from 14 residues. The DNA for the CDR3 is TGTGCCTGGACCCGAACAGGGTACGGCTATGGCTACACCTTC. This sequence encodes CAWTRTGYGYGYTF.

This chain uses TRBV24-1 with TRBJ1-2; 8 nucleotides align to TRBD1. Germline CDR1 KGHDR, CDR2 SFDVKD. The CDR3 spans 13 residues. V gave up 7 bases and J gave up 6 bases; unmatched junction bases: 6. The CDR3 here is CATRGQVGDGYTF. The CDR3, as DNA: TGTGCCACCAGGGGACAGGTCGGCGATGGCTACACCTTC.

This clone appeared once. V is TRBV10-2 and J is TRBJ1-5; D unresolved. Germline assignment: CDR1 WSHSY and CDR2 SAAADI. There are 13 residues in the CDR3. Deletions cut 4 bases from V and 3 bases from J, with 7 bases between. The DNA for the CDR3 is TGCGCCAGCAGTGTAGACCCCAATCAGCCCCAGCATTTT. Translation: CASSVDPNQPQHF.

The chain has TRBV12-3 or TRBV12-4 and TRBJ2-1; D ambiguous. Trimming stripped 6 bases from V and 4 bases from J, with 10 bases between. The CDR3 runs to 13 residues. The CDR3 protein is CASSTLKYNEQFF. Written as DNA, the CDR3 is TGTGCCAGCAGCACCCTCAAGTACAATGAGCAGTTCTTC.

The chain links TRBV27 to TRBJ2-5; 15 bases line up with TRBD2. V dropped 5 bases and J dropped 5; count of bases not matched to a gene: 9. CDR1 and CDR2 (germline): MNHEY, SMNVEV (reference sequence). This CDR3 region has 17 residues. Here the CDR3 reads CASSPQGLAGGWETQYF. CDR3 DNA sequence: TGTGCCAGCAGTCCCCAGGGACTAGCGGGAGGCTGGGAGACCCAGTACTTC.

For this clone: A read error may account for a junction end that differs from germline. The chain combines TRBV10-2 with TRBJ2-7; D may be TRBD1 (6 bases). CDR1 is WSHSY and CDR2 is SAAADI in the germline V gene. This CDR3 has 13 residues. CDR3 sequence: CASTQDRFYKQYF. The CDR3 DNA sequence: TGCGCCAGCACACAAGACAGGTTCTACAAGCAGTACTTC.

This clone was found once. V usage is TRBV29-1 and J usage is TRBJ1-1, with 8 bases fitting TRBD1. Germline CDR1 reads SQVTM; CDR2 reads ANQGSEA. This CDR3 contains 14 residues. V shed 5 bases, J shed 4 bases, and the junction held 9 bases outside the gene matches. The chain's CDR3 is CSVYRTGTSTEAFF. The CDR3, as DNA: TGCAGCGTTTATCGGACAGGGACGAGCACTGAAGCTTTCTTT.

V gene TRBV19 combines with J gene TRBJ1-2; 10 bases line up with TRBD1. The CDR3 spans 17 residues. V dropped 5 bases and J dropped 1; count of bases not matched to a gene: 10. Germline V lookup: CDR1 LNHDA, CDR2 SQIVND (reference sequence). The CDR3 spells CASSPRDRGGNNYGYTF. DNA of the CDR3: TGTGCCAGTAGTCCTCGGGACAGGGGCGGTAATAACTATGGCTACACCTTC.

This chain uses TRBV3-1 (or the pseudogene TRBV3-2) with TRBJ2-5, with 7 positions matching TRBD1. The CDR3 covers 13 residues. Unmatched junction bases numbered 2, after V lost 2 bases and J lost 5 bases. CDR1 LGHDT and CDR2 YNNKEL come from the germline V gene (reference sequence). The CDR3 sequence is CASSQNRGETQYF. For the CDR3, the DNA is TGTGCCAGCAGCCAAAACAGGGGCGAGACCCAGTACTTC.

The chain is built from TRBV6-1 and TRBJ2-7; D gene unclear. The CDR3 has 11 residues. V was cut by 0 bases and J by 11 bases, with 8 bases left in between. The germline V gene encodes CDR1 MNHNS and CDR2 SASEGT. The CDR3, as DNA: TGTGCCAGCAGTGAAGCTGGATTAGAGTACTTC. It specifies CASSEAGLEYF.

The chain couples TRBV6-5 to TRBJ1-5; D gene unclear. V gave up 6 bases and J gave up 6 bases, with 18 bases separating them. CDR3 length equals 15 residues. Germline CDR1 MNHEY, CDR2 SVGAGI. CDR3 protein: CASRKDTLGSQPQHF. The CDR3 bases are TGTGCCAGCAGGAAGGATACTTTAGGTAGTCAGCCCCAGCATTTT.

For the CDR3, the DNA is TGTGCCAGCACCCCGAATGAAGGTGGGCCAAAGGCCGGGGAGCTGTTTTTT. Translated, it gives CASTPNEGGPKAGELFF. The chain combines TRBV27 with TRBJ2-2; D is ambiguous. CDR1 and CDR2 (germline): MNHEY, SMNVEV (reference sequence). The CDR3 extends over 17 amino acids. V was pared by 7 bases and J by 6 bases, with 24 bases between.

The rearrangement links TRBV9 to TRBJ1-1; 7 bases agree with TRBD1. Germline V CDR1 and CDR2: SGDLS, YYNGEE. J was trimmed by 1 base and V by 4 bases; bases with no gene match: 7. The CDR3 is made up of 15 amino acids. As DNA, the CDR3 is TGTGCCAGCAGCACCCTCACAGGGGCGAACACTGAAGCTTTCTTT. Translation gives CASSTLTGANTEAFF.

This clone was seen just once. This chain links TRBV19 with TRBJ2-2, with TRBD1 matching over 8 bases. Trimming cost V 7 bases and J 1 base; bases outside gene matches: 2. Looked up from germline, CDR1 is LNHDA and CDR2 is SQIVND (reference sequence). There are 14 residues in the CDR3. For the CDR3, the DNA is TGTGCCAGTACCGGGACAGGGAACACCGGGGAGCTGTTTTTT. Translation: CASTGTGNTGELFF.

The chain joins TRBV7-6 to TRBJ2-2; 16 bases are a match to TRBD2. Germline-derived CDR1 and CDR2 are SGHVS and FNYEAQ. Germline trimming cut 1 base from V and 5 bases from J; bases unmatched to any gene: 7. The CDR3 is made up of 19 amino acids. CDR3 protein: CASSLGGLAGGPWTGELFF. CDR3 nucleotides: TGTGCCAGCAGCTTAGGGGGACTAGCGGGAGGGCCGTGGACCGGGGAGCTGTTTTTT.

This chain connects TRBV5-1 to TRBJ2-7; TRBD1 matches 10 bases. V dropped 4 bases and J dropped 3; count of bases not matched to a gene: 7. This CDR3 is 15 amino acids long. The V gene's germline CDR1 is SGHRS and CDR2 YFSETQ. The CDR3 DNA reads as TGCGCCAGCAGCCTGAGAGGGACAGGGGACTACGAGCAGTACTTC. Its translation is CASSLRGTGDYEQYF.

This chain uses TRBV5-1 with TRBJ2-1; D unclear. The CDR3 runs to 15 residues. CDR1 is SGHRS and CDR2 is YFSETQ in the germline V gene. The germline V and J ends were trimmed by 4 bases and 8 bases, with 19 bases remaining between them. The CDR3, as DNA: TGCGCCAGCAGCCTAGTCGGCGGAAGTGGGGATGAGCAGTTCTTC. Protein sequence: CASSLVGGSGDEQFF.

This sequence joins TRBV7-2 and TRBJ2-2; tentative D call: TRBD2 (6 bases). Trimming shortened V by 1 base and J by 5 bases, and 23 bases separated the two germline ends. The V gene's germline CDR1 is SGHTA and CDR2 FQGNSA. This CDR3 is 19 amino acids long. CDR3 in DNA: TGTGCCAGCAGCTTAGGCCGGGGCCGGCTCCCCGCGGGGACCGGGGAGCTGTTTTTT. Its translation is CASSLGRGRLPAGTGELFF.

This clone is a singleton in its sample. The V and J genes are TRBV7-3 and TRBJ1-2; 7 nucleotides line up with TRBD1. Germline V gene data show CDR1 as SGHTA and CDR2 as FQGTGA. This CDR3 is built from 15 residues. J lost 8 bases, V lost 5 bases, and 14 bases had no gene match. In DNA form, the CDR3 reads TGTGCCAGCAGCCCCACGGACAGGATAGCGGGGGGCTACACCTTC. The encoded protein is CASSPTDRIAGGYTF.

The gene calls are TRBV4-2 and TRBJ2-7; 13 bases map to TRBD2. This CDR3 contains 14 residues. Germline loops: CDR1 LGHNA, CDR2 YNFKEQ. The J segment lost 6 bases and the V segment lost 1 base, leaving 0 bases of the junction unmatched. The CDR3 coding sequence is TGTGCCAGCAGCCAAGGGACTAGCGGGAGCGAGCAGTACTTC. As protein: CASSQGTSGSEQYF.

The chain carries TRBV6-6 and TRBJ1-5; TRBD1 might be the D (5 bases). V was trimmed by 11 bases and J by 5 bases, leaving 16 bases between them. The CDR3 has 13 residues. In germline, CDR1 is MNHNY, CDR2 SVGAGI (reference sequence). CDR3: CAGGGGEYQPQHF. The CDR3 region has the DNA TGTGCCGGAGGCGGGGGGGAATATCAGCCCCAGCATTTT.

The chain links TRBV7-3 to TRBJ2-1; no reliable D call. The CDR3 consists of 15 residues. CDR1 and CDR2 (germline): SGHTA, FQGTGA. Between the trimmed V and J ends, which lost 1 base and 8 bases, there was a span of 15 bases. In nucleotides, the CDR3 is TGTGCCAGCAGCTTAAGTGGGGATTATCGCGATGAGCAGTTCTTC. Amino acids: CASSLSGDYRDEQFF.

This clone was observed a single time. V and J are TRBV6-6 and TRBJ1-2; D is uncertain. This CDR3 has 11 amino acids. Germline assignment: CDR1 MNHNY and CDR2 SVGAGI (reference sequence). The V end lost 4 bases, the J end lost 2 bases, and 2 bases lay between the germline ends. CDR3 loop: CASSSNYGYTF. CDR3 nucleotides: TGTGCCAGCAGTTCCAACTATGGCTACACCTTC.